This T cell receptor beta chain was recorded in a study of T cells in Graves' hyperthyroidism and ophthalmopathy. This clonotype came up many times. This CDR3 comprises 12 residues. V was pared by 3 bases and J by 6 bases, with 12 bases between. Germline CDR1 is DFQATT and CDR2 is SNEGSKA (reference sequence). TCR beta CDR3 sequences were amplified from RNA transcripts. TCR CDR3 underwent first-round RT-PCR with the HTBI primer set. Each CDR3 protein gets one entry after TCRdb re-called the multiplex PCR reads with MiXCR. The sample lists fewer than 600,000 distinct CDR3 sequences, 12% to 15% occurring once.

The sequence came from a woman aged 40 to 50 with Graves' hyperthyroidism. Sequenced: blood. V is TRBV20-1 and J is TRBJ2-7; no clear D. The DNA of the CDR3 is TGCAGTGCTAGGATGCCGACCGCCGAGCAGTACTTC. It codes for CSARMPTAEQYF.